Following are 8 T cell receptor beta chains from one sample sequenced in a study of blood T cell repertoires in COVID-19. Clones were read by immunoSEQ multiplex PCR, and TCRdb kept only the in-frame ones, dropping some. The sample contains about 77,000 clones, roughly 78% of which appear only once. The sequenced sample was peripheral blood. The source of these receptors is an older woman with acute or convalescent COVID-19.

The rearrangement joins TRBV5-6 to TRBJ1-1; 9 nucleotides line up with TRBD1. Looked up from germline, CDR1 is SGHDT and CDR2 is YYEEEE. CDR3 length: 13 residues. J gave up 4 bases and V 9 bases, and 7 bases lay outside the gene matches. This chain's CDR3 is CATTQGALTEAFF. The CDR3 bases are TGTGCCACCACACAGGGGGCGCTCACTGAAGCTTTCTTT.

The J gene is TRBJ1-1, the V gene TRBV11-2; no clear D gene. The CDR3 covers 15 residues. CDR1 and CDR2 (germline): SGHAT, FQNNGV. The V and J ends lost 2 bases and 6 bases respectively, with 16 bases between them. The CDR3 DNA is TGTGCCAGCAGCTTACAACCCAGGTCGTTCCCTGAAGCTTTCTTT. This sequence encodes CASSLQPRSFPEAFF.

Here the CDR3 DNA reads TGTGCCAGTAGTACAGAGGGCTTACCGGGAACTGAAGCTTTCTTT. The encoded protein is CASSTEGLPGTEAFF. This chain uses TRBV19 with TRBJ1-1; D is ambiguous. This CDR3 is built from 15 residues. CDR1 is LNHDA and CDR2 is SQIVND in the germline V gene (reference sequence). V was clipped by 4 bases and J by 5 bases, with 17 bases between them.

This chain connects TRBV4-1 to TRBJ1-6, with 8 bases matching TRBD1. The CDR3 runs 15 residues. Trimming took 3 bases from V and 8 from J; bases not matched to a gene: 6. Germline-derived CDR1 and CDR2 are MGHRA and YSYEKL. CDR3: CASSHPGQGDSPLHF. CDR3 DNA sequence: TGCGCCAGCAGCCATCCAGGACAGGGAGATTCACCCCTCCACTTT.

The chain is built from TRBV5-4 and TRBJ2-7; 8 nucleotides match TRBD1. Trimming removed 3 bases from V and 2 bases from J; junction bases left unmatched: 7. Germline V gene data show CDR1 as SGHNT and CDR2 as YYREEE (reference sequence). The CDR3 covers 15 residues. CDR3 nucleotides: TGTGCCAGCAGCTCGGGGACAGGCATCCCCTACGAGCAGTACTTC. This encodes CASSSGTGIPYEQYF. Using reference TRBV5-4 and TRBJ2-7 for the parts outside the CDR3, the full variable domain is ETGVTQSPTHLIKTRGQQVTLRCSSQSGHNTVSWYQQALGQGPQFIFQYYREEENGRGNFPPRFSGLQFPNYSSELNVNALELDDSALYLCASSSGTGIPYEQYFGPGTRLTVT.

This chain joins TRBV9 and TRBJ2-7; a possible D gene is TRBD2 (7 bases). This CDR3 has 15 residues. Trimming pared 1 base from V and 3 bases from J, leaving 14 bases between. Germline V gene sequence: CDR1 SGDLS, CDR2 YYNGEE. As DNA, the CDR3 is TGTGCCAGCAGCGTAAAGGAGGGAGGGGGCTACGAGCAGTACTTC. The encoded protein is CASSVKEGGGYEQYF.

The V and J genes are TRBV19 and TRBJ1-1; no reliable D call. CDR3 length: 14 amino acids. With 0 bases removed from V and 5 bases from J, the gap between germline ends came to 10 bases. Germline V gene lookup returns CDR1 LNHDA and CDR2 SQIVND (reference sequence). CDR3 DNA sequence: TGTGCCAGTAGTATAGATAGAGGGTGGACTGAAGCTTTCTTT. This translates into CASSIDRGWTEAFF.

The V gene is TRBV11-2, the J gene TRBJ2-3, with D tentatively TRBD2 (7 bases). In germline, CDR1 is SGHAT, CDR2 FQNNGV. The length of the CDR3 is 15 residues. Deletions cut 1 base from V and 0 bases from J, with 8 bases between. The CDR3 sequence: CASSLGGGSTDTQYF. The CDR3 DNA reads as TGTGCCAGCAGCTTAGGGGGGGGCAGCACAGATACGCAGTATTTT. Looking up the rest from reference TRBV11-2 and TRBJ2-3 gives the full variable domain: EAGVAQSPRYKIIEKRQSVAFWCNPISGHATLYWYQQILGQGPKLLIQFQNNGVVDDSQLPKDRFSAERLKGVDSTLKIQPAKLEDSAVYLCASSLGGGSTDTQYFGPGTRLTVL.